The rows below give T cell receptor beta chains drawn from one sample of a study of shared clonotypes between healthy human individuals. Measured with immunoSEQ multiplex PCR; TCRdb has only the in-frame clones, and not every one. The sample holds 2 million to 2.5 million clones; about nine tenths are singletons and the top ten take about 0.41%. Sequencing was performed on naive CD4+ T cells from PBMCs. These receptors originate from a man aged 18 to 35 in good health. Some clones in this sample may be carry-over from other donors' samples. The conserved cysteine and the conserved F or W are not part of the CDR3 here.

j_call: TRBJ1-5; v_call: TRBV21-1; cdr3_aa: ASSKEDGTGGFVGNQPQH
j_call: TRBJ2-4; v_call: TRBV27; cdr3_aa: ASRTRTGKNIQY
j_call: TRBJ1-6; v_call: TRBV27; cdr3_aa: ASSPRGDLSSPLH
j_call: TRBJ1-1; v_call: TRBV10-3; cdr3_aa: AISKLARDANTEAF
j_call: TRBJ1-2; v_call: TRBV19; cdr3_aa: ASKEFVMGANYGYT
j_call: TRBJ2-5; v_call: TRBV28; cdr3_aa: ASRLYRAPSTQY
j_call: TRBJ1-2; v_call: TRBV9; cdr3_aa: ASSVSGAYGYT
j_call: TRBJ1-4; v_call: TRBV6-1; cdr3_aa: ASKGQTNEKLF
j_call: TRBJ1-5; v_call: TRBV18; cdr3_aa: ASHGGGSQPQH
j_call: TRBJ1-4; v_call: TRBV5-1; cdr3_aa: ASSSDRQGEKLF
j_call: TRBJ1-2; v_call: TRBV5-6; cdr3_aa: ASSLGQGERYT
j_call: TRBJ2-3; v_call: TRBV11-2; cdr3_aa: ASSFGGIGSDTQY
j_call: TRBJ2-3; v_call: TRBV29-1; cdr3_aa: SDLSGRTDTQY
j_call: TRBJ2-3; v_call: TRBV9; cdr3_aa: ASSVVSHTDTQY
j_call: TRBJ1-2; v_call: TRBV7-8; cdr3_aa: ASSLANGRATYGYT
j_call: TRBJ1-1; v_call: TRBV18; cdr3_aa: ASSPLGSGTEAF
j_call: TRBJ1-5; v_call: TRBV27; cdr3_aa: ASRLAGLGNQPQH
j_call: TRBJ2-3; v_call: TRBV21-1; cdr3_aa: ASRYTSGIAETDTQY
j_call: TRBJ2-7; v_call: TRBV2; cdr3_aa: ASTESRAGRSYEQY
j_call: TRBJ1-2; v_call: TRBV2; cdr3_aa: ASGGGPRGGYT
j_call: TRBJ1-4; v_call: TRBV10-2; cdr3_aa: ASSRTVVSEKLF
j_call: TRBJ2-5; v_call: TRBV7-8; cdr3_aa: ASSPVETQY
j_call: TRBJ1-4; v_call: TRBV6-1; cdr3_aa: ASSALTGGGEEKLF
j_call: TRBJ1-1; v_call: TRBV28; cdr3_aa: ASSLITGTGNTEAF